Listed here are 29 T cell receptor delta chains from one sample, sequenced in a study of gamma-delta chains in newborns, infants, children. TCRdb re-called clones from the reads via CATT. This sample yields 4,000 to 5,000 delta-chain clones, of which more than 4% are seen a single time; approximately 11% belongs to the top ten. Source material: blood. These receptors all stem from a child who was a newborn, infant or young child, either healthy, febrile or measles-vaccinated (not recorded which).

This clone was seen more than once but under ten times. The junction and the germline gene differ at one end; a read error may be behind it. The same CDR3 also results from other DNA sequences found in this sample. The J gene is TRDJ1, the V gene TRDV2; 11 positions match TRDD3. Per the germline V gene, CDR1 is GEAIGNYY and CDR2 is EKD. The CDR3 extends over 17 amino acids. The CDR3 reads CACDTVLGDIYTDKLIF. The CDR3 DNA reads as TGTGCCTGCGACACAGTACTGGGGGATATCTACACCGATAAACTCATCTTT.

This clone was observed a handful of times. The junction departs from the called germline gene at one end, perhaps through a read error. V is TRDV2 and J is TRDJ3; 7 bases fit TRDD3. CDR3 length: 18 residues. The germline gives CDR1 GEAIGNYY, CDR2 EKD. Here the CDR3 reads CACDNVLGISWDTRQVFF. The CDR3 DNA sequence: TGTGCCTGCGACAACGTACTGGGGATCTCCTGGGACACCCGACAGGTGTTTTTC.

This chain links TRDV2 with TRDJ3, with 9 nucleotides matching TRDD3. Assignment of the J gene here rests on matching the DNA to germline, because TCRdb gives none. The CDR3 is 19 amino acids. Trimming took 0 bases from V and 3 from J; bases not matched to a gene: 8. Germline-derived CDR1 and CDR2 are GEAIGNYY and EKD. The CDR3 DNA reads TGTGCCTGTGACACCGTTCTGGGGGATTTGATCTGGGACACCCGACAGATGTTTTTC. As protein: CACDTVLGDLIWDTRQMFF.

As concerns this clone: A read error is possible here, since a much larger clone lies one base away. The same CDR3 also results from other DNA sequences found in this sample. The chain employs TRDV2 and TRDJ3; the match to TRDD3 covers 10 bases. The V gene end was trimmed by 0 bases and the J gene end by 0 bases; junction bases not matched to a gene: 7. Per the germline V gene, CDR1 is GEAIGNYY and CDR2 is EKD. The CDR3 totals 20 residues. The CDR3 reads CACDTVLGDSSSWDTRQMFF. The CDR3 DNA follows: TGTGCCTGTGACACCGTACTGGGGGATTCGAGCTCCTGGGACACCCGACAGATGTTTTTC.

Concerning this clone itself: A much more abundant neighbour one base away suggests this may be a read error. Other DNA sequences from this sample encode an identical CDR3 as well. The V gene is TRDV2, the J gene TRDJ2; 8 bases map to TRDD3. Germline V gene sequence: CDR1 GEAIGNYY, CDR2 EKD. The trim removed 7 bases at V and 4 bases at J, leaving 7 bases unmatched. The CDR3 contains 14 residues. The CDR3, as DNA: TGTGCCTGCGATCTTCTGGGGGAGACAGCACAACTCTTCTTT. Protein product: CACDLLGETAQLFF.

The sample holds a few counts of this clone. The CDR3: CALGLPTAPDKLIF. The CDR3 region has the DNA TGTGCTCTTGGCCTTCCTACTGCGCCCGATAAACTCATCTTT. The rearrangement uses TRDV1 and TRDJ1; 9 bases map to TRDD2. The germline V gene has CDR1 TSWWSYY and CDR2 QGS. The junction had 5 bases not matched to a gene; V was cut back by 6 bases and J by 3 bases. This CDR3 has 14 amino acids.

A few counts support this clone. The chain is built from TRDV3 and TRDJ2, with a weak D call TRDD3 (5 bases). Germline values: CDR1 TVYSNPD, CDR2 GDNSRS (reference sequence). Trimming took 4 bases from V and 8 from J, leaving 29 bases between them. There are 17 residues in the CDR3. The CDR3 is CACPQADGGTPGAQLFF. CDR3 sequence (DNA): TGTGCCTGTCCCCAGGCCGACGGGGGTACCCCTGGGGCACAACTCTTCTTT.

A remark on this clone: With a much larger clone just one base away, this may be a read error. V gene TRDV2 combines with J gene TRDJ3, with D perhaps matching TRDD3 (5 bases). Trimming shortened V by 2 bases and J by 0 bases, and 10 bases separated the two germline ends. From germline, CDR1 is GEAIGNYY and CDR2 EKD. This CDR3 region has 17 residues. CDR3 protein: CACDIAGSSWDTRQMFF. The CDR3 bases are TGTGCCTGTGACATCGCTGGGAGCTCCTGGGACACCCGACAGATGTTTTTC.

Only one count was recorded for this clone. The V and J genes are TRDV2 and TRDJ3, with 8 bases aligning to TRDD3. The J gene is absent in TCRdb and was assigned here via DNA matching to germline. The J segment lost 1 base and the V segment lost 3 bases, leaving 10 bases of the junction unmatched. This CDR3 has 19 residues. Per germline, CDR1 GEAIGNYY and CDR2 EKD. CDR3 in amino acids: CACDGSTGGLSWDTRQMFF. DNA of the CDR3: TGTGCCTGTGACGGAAGTACTGGGGGTTTATCCTGGGACACCCGACAGATGTTTTTC.

The V and J genes are TRDV3 and TRDJ1; possible D gene TRDD2, 9 bases. The CDR3 has 20 amino acids. CDR1 is TVYSNPD and CDR2 is GDNSRS in the germline V gene (reference sequence). V shed 2 bases and J shed 0 bases, with 31 bases lying between them. The DNA for the CDR3 is TGTGCCTTTGGCAGCCTTCCTACCTCCTGGGGGACAAGACACACCGATAAACTCATCTTT. It yields the protein CAFGSLPTSWGTRHTDKLIF.

This clone was recorded a few times. V is TRDV2 and J is TRDJ1; 7 bases align to TRDD3. V shed 3 bases and J 0 bases; nucleotides not matched to a gene: 0. Per germline, CDR1 GEAIGNYY and CDR2 EKD. This CDR3 has 13 amino acids. The CDR3 spells CACDGGYTDKLIF. DNA of the CDR3: TGTGCCTGTGACGGGGGATACACCGATAAACTCATCTTT.

The V call is TRDV1, the J call TRDJ1; D may be TRDD3 (6 bases). Germline values: CDR1 TSWWSYY, CDR2 QGS. The CDR3 has 18 amino acids. V was shortened by 1 base and J by 0 bases, with 18 bases between the two germline ends. The CDR3 region is CALGEPSVGAPYTDKLIF. CDR3 in DNA: TGTGCTCTTGGGGAACCGTCCGTGGGGGCTCCGTACACCGATAAACTCATCTTT.

The CDR3 spells CALGEPSPGRYTDKLIF. DNA for the CDR3: TGTGCTCTTGGGGAACCTTCCCCTGGGCGTTACACCGATAAACTCATCTTT. The V and J genes are TRDV1 and TRDJ1, with D perhaps given as TRDD2 or TRDD3 (5 bases each). The V gene lost 1 base and the J gene lost 0 bases, with 15 bases spanning the gap. This CDR3 comprises 17 residues. The germline gives CDR1 TSWWSYY, CDR2 QGS.

The J gene is TRDJ3, the V gene TRDV2; D perhaps matches TRDD3 (6 bases). CDR1 GEAIGNYY and CDR2 EKD come from the germline V gene. The length of the CDR3 is 20 residues. V was trimmed by 3 bases and J by 0 bases, leaving 20 bases between them. CDR3: CACDPTGGTGSSWDTRQMFF. The CDR3, as DNA: TGTGCCTGTGACCCAACGGGGGGTACTGGGAGCTCCTGGGACACCCGACAGATGTTTTTC.

Remarks on this clone: A much larger clone sits a single nucleotide away, making a read error possible. The chain uses TRDV2 and TRDJ2; 12 bases fit TRDD3. Germline CDR1 is GEAIGNYY and CDR2 is EKD. This CDR3 has 17 amino acids. CDR3 nucleotide sequence: TGTGCCTGTGATCATGTACTGGGGGATACTTTGACAGCACCACTCTTCTTT. Amino acid sequence: CACDHVLGDTLTAPLFF.

V usage is TRDV2 and J usage is TRDJ1, with 10 bases identical to TRDD3. V was clipped by 3 bases and J by 5 bases; unmatched bases: 5. CDR1 GEAIGNYY and CDR2 EKD come from the germline V gene. CDR3 length: 14 residues. The CDR3 here is CACDALLGDDKLIF. CDR3 DNA sequence: TGTGCCTGTGACGCCCTACTGGGGGATGATAAACTCATCTTT.

This clone was counted a few times. This chain joins TRDV2 and TRDJ3; the match to TRDD3 covers 8 bases. The germline CDR1 and CDR2 sequences are GEAIGNYY and EKD. The CDR3 runs to 19 residues. Trimming cost V 3 bases and J 2 bases; bases outside gene matches: 11. The CDR3 loop is CACDPTGGPSTWDTRQMFF. The CDR3 nucleotides are TGTGCCTGTGACCCGACTGGGGGCCCATCCACCTGGGACACCCGACAGATGTTTTTC.

This clone was counted a few times. A far larger clone differs by one base, so this is likely a read error. This chain connects TRDV2 to TRDJ3; TRDD3 aligns across 12 bases. The CDR3 consists of 18 residues. Germline V gives CDR1 GEAIGNYY, CDR2 EKD. The CDR3 loop reads CACDTVLGDTWDTQQMFF. The DNA for the CDR3 is TGTGCCTGTGACACCGTACTGGGGGATACCTGGGACACCCAACAGATGTTTTTC.

Turning to this clone: One junction end does not reproduce the germline sequence, and a read error may be involved. The J gene is TRDJ3, the V gene TRDV2; TRDD3 might be the D (5 bases). The CDR3 runs to 19 residues. Germline values: CDR1 GEAIGNYY, CDR2 EKD. The CDR3 sequence: CAFDTAGGPSSWDTRQMFF. The CDR3 coding sequence is TGTGCCTTTGACACCGCCGGGGGGCCAAGCTCCTGGGACACCCGACAGATGTTTTTC.

This clone was counted between two and nine times. This sequence may be a read error, since a much larger clone differs from it by one base. The sample carries other DNA sequences with the same CDR3. This chain joins TRDV2 and TRDJ1; 7 bases line up with TRDD3. Germline CDR1 and CDR2: GEAIGNYY and EKD. The CDR3 contains 14 residues. The CDR3 loop reads CACDTGGYTDKLIF. The CDR3 DNA reads TGTGCCTGCGACACCGGGGGATACACCGATAAACTCATCTTT.

This clone came up a few times. The sample has other DNA sequences that encode this CDR3 too. The chain joins TRDV3 to TRDJ1; 8 positions agree with TRDD3. The CDR3 is 17 residues long. The V segment lost 5 bases and the J segment 0 bases; nucleotides outside the gene matches: 17. Germline values: CDR1 TVYSNPD, CDR2 GDNSRS (reference sequence). The CDR3 sequence is CARGVLGAPSYTDKLIF. In DNA form, the CDR3 reads TGTGCCCGTGGTGTACTGGGGGCTCCCTCGTACACCGATAAACTCATCTTT.

This clone appeared a few times. The rearrangement joins TRDV1 to TRDJ1; 10 bases are a match to TRDD3. Germline assignment: CDR1 TSWWSYY and CDR2 QGS. CDR3 length: 21 residues. V shed 0 bases, J shed 0 bases, and the junction held 16 bases outside the gene matches. The DNA for the CDR3 is TGTGCTCTTGGGGAACTAAGGGGTGTGCTTCTGGGGGATAGCCACACCGATAAACTCATCTTT. Protein product: CALGELRGVLLGDSHTDKLIF.

This clone was found a few times. Other DNA sequences within the sample encode an identical CDR3. The gene calls are TRDV2 and TRDJ3; 7 positions agree with TRDD3. Trimming took 1 base from V and 0 from J; bases not matched to a gene: 11. The CDR3 covers 20 residues. Germline assignment: CDR1 GEAIGNYY and CDR2 EKD. The CDR3 sequence is CACDTAWGTQSSWDTRQMFF. The CDR3 region has the DNA TGTGCCTGTGACACGGCTTGGGGGACCCAGAGCTCCTGGGACACCCGACAGATGTTTTTC.

The V gene is TRDV2, the J gene TRDJ3; 9 bases align to TRDD3. Germline loops: CDR1 GEAIGNYY, CDR2 EKD. The CDR3 totals 19 residues. The ends lost 0 bases at V and 4 bases at J; junction bases unmatched: 9. The CDR3 DNA reads TGTGCCTGTGACACCGTTGGGGATACGCGAAATTGGGACACCCGACAGATGTTTTTC. This translates into CACDTVGDTRNWDTRQMFF.

This clone was recorded a few times. V gene TRDV2 combines with J gene TRDJ3, with D tentatively TRDD3 (5 bases). This CDR3 has 20 residues. Germline CDR1 reads GEAIGNYY; CDR2 reads EKD. V dropped 0 bases and J dropped 0 bases, with 17 bases sitting between them. The CDR3 protein is CACDTEFGGFSSWDTRQMFF. CDR3 coding DNA: TGTGCCTGTGACACCGAGTTCGGGGGCTTTAGCTCCTGGGACACCCGACAGATGTTTTTC.

The CDR3 loop reads CACDRVLGSHSLLTAQLFF. CDR3 DNA: TGTGCCTGTGACAGGGTGCTGGGGTCTCATTCCCTTTTGACAGCACAACTCTTCTTT. This chain connects TRDV2 to TRDJ2, with D tentatively TRDD3 (6 bases). TCRdb offers no J gene call, so here the DNA was matched to germline to obtain one. Germline loops: CDR1 GEAIGNYY, CDR2 EKD. CDR3 size: 19 residues. Trimming took off 2 bases at V and 1 base at J, with 22 bases between the two ends.

This clone was counted only a few times. This chain uses TRDV3 with TRDJ1; 7 nucleotides align to TRDD3. This CDR3 region has 17 residues. Germline CDR1 and CDR2: TVYSNPD and GDNSRS (reference sequence). J was trimmed by 0 bases and V by 4 bases; bases with no gene match: 17. The CDR3 protein is CACESHPGGPYTDKLIF. The DNA for the CDR3 is TGTGCCTGCGAATCCCATCCTGGGGGCCCGTACACCGATAAACTCATCTTT.

This clone was detected only a few times. The rearrangement uses TRDV2 and TRDJ3; 8 bases line up with TRDD3. Trimming cost V 0 bases and J 0 bases; bases outside gene matches: 12. Germline-derived CDR1 and CDR2 are GEAIGNYY and EKD. This CDR3 is 21 amino acids long. This CDR3 is CACDTVSSLGDISWDTRQMFF. Here the CDR3 DNA reads TGTGCCTGTGACACCGTCTCTTCTCTGGGGGACATCTCCTGGGACACCCGACAGATGTTTTTC.

This clone was detected only a few times. The chain combines TRAV29/DV5 with TRDJ2, with 9 bases lining up with TRDD3. The V gene end was trimmed by 0 bases and the J gene end by 1 base; junction bases not matched to a gene: 10. The CDR3 extends over 18 amino acids. The germline gives CDR1 NSMFDY, CDR2 ISSIKDK. CDR3 residues: CAASAGGMGDILTAQLFF. The CDR3 DNA reads as TGTGCAGCAAGCGCAGGGGGTATGGGGGATATTTTGACAGCACAACTCTTCTTT.